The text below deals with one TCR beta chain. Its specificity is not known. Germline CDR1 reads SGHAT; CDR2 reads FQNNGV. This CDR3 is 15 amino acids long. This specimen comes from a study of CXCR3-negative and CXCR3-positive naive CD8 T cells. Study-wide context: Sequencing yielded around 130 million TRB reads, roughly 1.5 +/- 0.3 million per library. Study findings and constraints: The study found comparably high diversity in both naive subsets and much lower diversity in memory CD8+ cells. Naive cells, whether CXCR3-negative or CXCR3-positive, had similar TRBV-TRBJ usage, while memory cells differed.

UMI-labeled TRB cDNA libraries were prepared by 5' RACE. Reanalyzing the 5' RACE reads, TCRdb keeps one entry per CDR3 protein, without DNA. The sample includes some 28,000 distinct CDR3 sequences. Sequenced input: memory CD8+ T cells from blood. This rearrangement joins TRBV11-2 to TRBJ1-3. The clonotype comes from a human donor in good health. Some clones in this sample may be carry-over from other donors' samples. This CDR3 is CASGKRQISGNTIYF. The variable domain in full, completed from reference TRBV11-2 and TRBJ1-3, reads EAGVAQSPRYKIIEKRQSVAFWCNPISGHATLYWYQQILGQGPKLLIQFQNNGVVDDSQLPKDRFSAERLKGVDSTLKIQPAKLEDSAVYLCASGKRQISGNTIYFGEGSWLTVV.